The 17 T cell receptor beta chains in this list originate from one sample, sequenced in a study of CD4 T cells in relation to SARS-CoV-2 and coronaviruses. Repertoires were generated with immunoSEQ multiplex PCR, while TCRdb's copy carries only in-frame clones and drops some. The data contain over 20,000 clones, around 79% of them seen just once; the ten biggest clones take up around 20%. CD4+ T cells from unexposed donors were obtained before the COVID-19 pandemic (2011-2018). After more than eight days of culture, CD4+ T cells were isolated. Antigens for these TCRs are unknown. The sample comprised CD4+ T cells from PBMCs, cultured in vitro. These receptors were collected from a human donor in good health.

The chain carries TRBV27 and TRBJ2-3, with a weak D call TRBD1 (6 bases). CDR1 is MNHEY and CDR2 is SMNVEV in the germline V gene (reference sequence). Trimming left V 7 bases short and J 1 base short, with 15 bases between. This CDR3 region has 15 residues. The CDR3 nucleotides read TGTGCCAGCAAACTGAGGGGGTTCGGCACAGATACGCAGTATTTT. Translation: CASKLRGFGTDTQYF.

The CDR3 is CASSLVGYSTQQYF. CDR3 bases: TGTGCCAGCAGCTTAGTCGGCTACTCTACGCAGCAGTACTTC. The chain employs TRBV7-9 and TRBJ2-7; the D is unclear. The germline V gene encodes CDR1 SEHNR and CDR2 FQNEAQ (reference sequence). There are 14 residues in the CDR3. V lost 1 base, J lost 8 bases, and 15 bases lay in between. Looking up the rest from reference TRBV7-9 and TRBJ2-7 gives the full variable domain: DTGVSQNPRHKITKRGQNVTFRCDPISEHNRLYWYRQTLGQGPEFLTYFQNEAQLEKSRLLSDRFSAERPKGSFSTLEIQRTEQGDSAMYLCASSLVGYSTQQYFGPGTRLTVT.

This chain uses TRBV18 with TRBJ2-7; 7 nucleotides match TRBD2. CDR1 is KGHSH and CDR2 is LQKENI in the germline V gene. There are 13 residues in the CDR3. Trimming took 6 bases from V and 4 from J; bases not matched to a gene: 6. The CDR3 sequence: CASSGDYRYEQYF. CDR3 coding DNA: TGTGCCAGCTCGGGGGACTATCGATACGAGCAGTACTTC.

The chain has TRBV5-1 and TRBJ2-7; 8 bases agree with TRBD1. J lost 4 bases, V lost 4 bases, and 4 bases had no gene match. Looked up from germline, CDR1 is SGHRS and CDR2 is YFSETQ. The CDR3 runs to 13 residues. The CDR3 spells CASSAGQGYEQYF. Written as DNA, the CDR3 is TGCGCCAGCAGCGCCGGACAGGGATACGAGCAGTACTTC.

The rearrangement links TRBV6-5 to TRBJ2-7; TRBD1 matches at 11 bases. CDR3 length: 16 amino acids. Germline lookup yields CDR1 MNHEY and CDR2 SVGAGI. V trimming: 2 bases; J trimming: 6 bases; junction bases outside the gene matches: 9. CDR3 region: CASSYVSGTGGSEQYF. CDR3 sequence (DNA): TGTGCCAGCAGTTACGTATCCGGGACAGGGGGTTCCGAGCAGTACTTC.

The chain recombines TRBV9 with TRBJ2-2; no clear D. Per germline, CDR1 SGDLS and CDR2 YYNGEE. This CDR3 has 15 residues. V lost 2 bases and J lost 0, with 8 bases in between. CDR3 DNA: TGTGCCAGCAGCGTTCGCAGCGCGAACACCGGGGAGCTGTTTTTT. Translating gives CASSVRSANTGELFF.

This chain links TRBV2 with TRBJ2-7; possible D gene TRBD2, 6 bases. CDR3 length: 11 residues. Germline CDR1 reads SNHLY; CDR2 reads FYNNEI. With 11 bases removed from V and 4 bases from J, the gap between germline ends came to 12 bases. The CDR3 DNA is TGTGCCGGAGGGCGGGTGTACGAGCAGTACTTC. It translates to CAGGRVYEQYF.

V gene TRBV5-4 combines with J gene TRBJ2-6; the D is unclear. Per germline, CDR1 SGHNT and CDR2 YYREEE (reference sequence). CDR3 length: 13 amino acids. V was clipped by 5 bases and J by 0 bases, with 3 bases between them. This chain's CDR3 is CASRRSGANVLTF. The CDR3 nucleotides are TGTGCCAGCAGGCGCTCTGGGGCCAACGTCCTGACTTTC.

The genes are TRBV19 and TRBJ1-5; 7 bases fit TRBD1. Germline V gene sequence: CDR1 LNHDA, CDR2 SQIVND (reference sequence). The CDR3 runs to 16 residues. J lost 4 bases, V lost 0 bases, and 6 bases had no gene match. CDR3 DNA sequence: TGTGCCAGTAGTATAGACGGGGGGACAGCGAATCAGCCCCAGCATTTT. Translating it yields CASSIDGGTANQPQHF.

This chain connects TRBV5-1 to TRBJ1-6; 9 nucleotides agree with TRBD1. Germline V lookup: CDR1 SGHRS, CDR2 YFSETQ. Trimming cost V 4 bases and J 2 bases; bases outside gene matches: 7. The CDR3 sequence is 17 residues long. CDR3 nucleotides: TGCGCCAGCAGCACCGGGACAGGGAAAGCCTATAATTCACCCCTCCACTTT. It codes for CASSTGTGKAYNSPLHF.

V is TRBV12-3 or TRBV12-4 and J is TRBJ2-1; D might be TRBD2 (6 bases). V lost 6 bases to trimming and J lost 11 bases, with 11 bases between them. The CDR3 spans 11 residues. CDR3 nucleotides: TGTGCCAGCAGCCCGGGGGAAAAGCAGTTCTTC. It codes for CASSPGEKQFF.

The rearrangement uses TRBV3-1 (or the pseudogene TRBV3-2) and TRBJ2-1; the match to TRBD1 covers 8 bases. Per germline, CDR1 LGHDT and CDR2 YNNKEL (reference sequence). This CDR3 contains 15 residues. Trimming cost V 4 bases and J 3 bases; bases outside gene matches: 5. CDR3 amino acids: CASSPGQGVYNEQFF. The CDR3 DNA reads TGTGCCAGCAGCCCTGGACAGGGTGTCTACAATGAGCAGTTCTTC.

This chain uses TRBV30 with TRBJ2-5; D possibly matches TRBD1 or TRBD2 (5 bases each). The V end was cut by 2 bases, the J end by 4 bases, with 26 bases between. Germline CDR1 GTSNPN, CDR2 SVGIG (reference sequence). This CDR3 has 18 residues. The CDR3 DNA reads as TGTGCCTGGAGTATCACCTATATGCATAGGGCTGGGGGAGAGACCCAGTACTTC. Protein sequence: CAWSITYMHRAGGETQYF.

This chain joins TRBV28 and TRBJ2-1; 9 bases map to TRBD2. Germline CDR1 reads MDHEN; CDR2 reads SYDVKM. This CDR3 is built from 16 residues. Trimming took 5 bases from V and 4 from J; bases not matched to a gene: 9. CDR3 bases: TGTGCCAGCAGTCCAACAGGAGCGGGAGGTTACAATGAGCAGTTCTTC. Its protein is CASSPTGAGGYNEQFF.

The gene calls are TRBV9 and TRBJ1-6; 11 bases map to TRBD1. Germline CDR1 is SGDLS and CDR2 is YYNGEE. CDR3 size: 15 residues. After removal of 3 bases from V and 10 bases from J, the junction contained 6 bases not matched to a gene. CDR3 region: CASSGGTGGSSPLHF. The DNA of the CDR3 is TGTGCCAGCAGCGGAGGGACAGGGGGTTCCTCACCCCTCCACTTT.

The CDR3 is CAWSVQSGRLGYIGKLFF. The CDR3 DNA reads TGTGCCTGGAGTGTACAATCGGGACGGCTCGGATATATTGGAAAACTGTTTTTT. The J gene is TRBJ1-4, the V gene TRBV30, with D tentatively TRBD1 (5 bases). Germline assignment: CDR1 GTSNPN and CDR2 SVGIG (reference sequence). V was cut by 0 bases and J by 10 bases, with 27 bases left in between. The CDR3 is made up of 18 amino acids.

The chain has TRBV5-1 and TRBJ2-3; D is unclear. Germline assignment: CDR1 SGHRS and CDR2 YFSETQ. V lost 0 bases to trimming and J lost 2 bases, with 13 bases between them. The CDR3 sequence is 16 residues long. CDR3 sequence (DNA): TGCGCCAGCAGCTTGGGGAGTATAGGGAACACAGATACGCAGTATTTT. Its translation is CASSLGSIGNTDTQYF.